This T cell receptor beta chain emerged from a study of identical twins. TCRdb re-derived calls from the 5' RACE reads in MiXCR, one entry per CDR3 protein. The data hold fewer than 350,000 distinct CDR3 sequences, with more than 6.5% observed a single time. This clonotype was found a few times. With 4 bases clipped from V and 6 bases from J, the junction kept 4 bases outside the gene matches. Germline loops: CDR1 LNHNV, CDR2 YYDKDF (reference sequence). The CDR3 has 14 amino acids. This same sample was also taken into another study, of yellow fever vaccine responses in identical twins.

This chain connects TRBV15 to TRBJ2-7; TRBD1 agrees at 12 bases. Sequencing used memory (CD45RO+) T cells sorted from blood. This TCR was sampled from a woman under 30 in good health. CDR3 in amino acids: CATSMGQGAGEQYF. CDR3 coding DNA: TGTGCCACCAGCATGGGACAGGGGGCGGGCGAGCAGTACTTC. Based on the CDR3 plus reference TRBV15 and TRBJ2-7, the full variable domain is DAMVIQNPRYQVTQFGKPVTLSCSQTLNHNVMYWYQQKSSQAPKLLFHYYDKDFNNEADTPDNFQSRRPNTSFCFLDIRSPGLGDTAMYLCATSMGQGAGEQYFGPGTRLTVT.